Listed below are T cell receptor beta chains from one sample, sequenced in a study of identical twins. Each CDR3 protein gets one entry after TCRdb re-called the 5' RACE reads with MiXCR. The sample contains about 700,000 distinct CDR3 sequences, 8.6% of which appear only once. Another study also made use of these data, one on yellow fever vaccine responses in identical twins.

The sample was PBMCs. These receptors were taken from a young woman in good health. The CDR3 runs from the conserved cysteine through the conserved F or W. The order of the fields is D gene, J gene, V gene, clone size, CDR3 protein, CDR3 DNA. The D gene is left open where the match is weak. Where a row states a size, it is once, few, many or the class of an expanded clone; other rows omit it.

d_gene: TRBD2; j_gene: TRBJ2-3; v_gene: TRBV5-1; abundance: NA; CDR3aa: CASSLGTSGGAATQYF; CDR3nt: TGCGCCAGCAGCTTAGGGACTAGCGGGGGGGCCGCCACGCAGTATTTT
d_gene: NA; j_gene: TRBJ2-3; v_gene: TRBV20-1; abundance: NA; CDR3aa: CSASGRRDGGTDTQYF; CDR3nt: TGCAGTGCTAGTGGCCGTCGGGACGGAGGCACAGATACGCAGTATTTT
d_gene: NA; j_gene: TRBJ2-2; v_gene: TRBV2; abundance: NA; CDR3aa: CASSGTGTLTGELFF; CDR3nt: TGTGCCAGCAGTGGAACAGGCACCCTGACCGGGGAGCTGTTTTTT
d_gene: NA; j_gene: TRBJ2-1; v_gene: TRBV10-1; abundance: few; CDR3aa: CASSDRRWGSNEQFF; CDR3nt: TGCGCCAGCAGTGACCGTAGGTGGGGGAGCAATGAGCAGTTCTTC
d_gene: NA; j_gene: TRBJ2-2; v_gene: TRBV6-1; abundance: few; CDR3aa: CASNRDFNTGELFF; CDR3nt: TGTGCCAGCAACCGGGACTTTAACACCGGGGAGCTGTTTTTT
d_gene: NA; j_gene: TRBJ2-2; v_gene: TRBV7-9; abundance: few; CDR3aa: CASSLVLAGELFF; CDR3nt: TGTGCCAGCAGCTTAGTTCTTGCCGGGGAGCTGTTTTTT
d_gene: NA; j_gene: TRBJ1-1; v_gene: TRBV12-3/TRBV12-4; abundance: many; CDR3aa: CASSLETEAFF; CDR3nt: TGTGCCAGCAGTTTGGAGACTGAAGCTTTCTTT
d_gene: TRBD1; j_gene: TRBJ1-2; v_gene: TRBV29-1; abundance: NA; CDR3aa: CSVTDRNENGYTF; CDR3nt: TGCAGCGTCACGGACAGGAACGAGAATGGCTACACCTTC
d_gene: NA; j_gene: TRBJ2-7; v_gene: TRBV4-1; abundance: few; CDR3aa: CASSQARPDEQYF; CDR3nt: TGCGCCAGCAGCCAAGCCAGGCCCGACGAGCAGTACTTC
d_gene: NA; j_gene: TRBJ2-7; v_gene: TRBV14; abundance: few; CDR3aa: CASSQDWAGKSSYEQYF; CDR3nt: TGTGCCAGCAGCCAAGATTGGGCAGGGAAAAGCTCCTACGAGCAGTACTTC
d_gene: TRBD2; j_gene: TRBJ2-5; v_gene: TRBV15; abundance: few; CDR3aa: CATGGSGRTQETQYF; CDR3nt: TGTGCCACGGGAGGAAGCGGGAGGACCCAAGAGACCCAGTACTTC
d_gene: NA; j_gene: TRBJ2-6; v_gene: TRBV6-1; abundance: few; CDR3aa: CASNQQTPSGANVLTF; CDR3nt: TGTGCCAGCAACCAACAGACCCCCTCTGGGGCCAACGTCCTGACTTTC
d_gene: TRBD2; j_gene: TRBJ2-3; v_gene: TRBV5-4; abundance: NA; CDR3aa: CASSFAPPNWVAGGEDTQYF; CDR3nt: TGTGCCAGCAGCTTTGCCCCTCCCAATTGGGTGGCGGGAGGAGAAGATACGCAGTATTTT
d_gene: TRBD2; j_gene: TRBJ2-3; v_gene: TRBV11-2; abundance: few; CDR3aa: CASSPRGTSGLSTDTQYF; CDR3nt: TGTGCCAGCAGCCCGCGGGGGACTAGCGGACTTAGCACAGATACGCAGTATTTT
d_gene: NA; j_gene: TRBJ2-5; v_gene: TRBV3-1; abundance: NA; CDR3aa: CASSLTEDPQETQYF; CDR3nt: TGTGCCAGCAGCCTAACAGAGGACCCCCAAGAGACCCAGTACTTC
d_gene: TRBD1; j_gene: TRBJ1-1; v_gene: TRBV3-1; abundance: few; CDR3aa: CASSQIRTGNTNEAFF; CDR3nt: TGTGCCAGCAGCCAAATACGGACAGGGAATACTAATGAAGCTTTCTTT
d_gene: NA; j_gene: TRBJ2-4; v_gene: TRBV7-8; abundance: few; CDR3aa: CASSRQNIQYF; CDR3nt: TGTGCCAGCAGCCGACAAAACATTCAGTACTTC
d_gene: TRBD2; j_gene: TRBJ2-7; v_gene: TRBV27; abundance: once; CDR3aa: CASSYSGYSYEQYF; CDR3nt: TGTGCCAGCAGTTATAGCGGGTACTCCTACGAGCAGTACTTC
d_gene: NA; j_gene: TRBJ2-2; v_gene: TRBV27; abundance: many; CDR3aa: CASSFLGGELFF; CDR3nt: TGTGCCAGCAGTTTTTTGGGCGGGGAGCTGTTTTTT
d_gene: TRBD2; j_gene: TRBJ2-1; v_gene: TRBV6-5; abundance: few; CDR3aa: CASSYSAGGSSYNEQFF; CDR3nt: TGTGCCAGCAGTTACTCAGCGGGAGGTAGCTCCTACAATGAGCAGTTCTTC
d_gene: NA; j_gene: TRBJ2-3; v_gene: TRBV21-1; abundance: NA; CDR3aa: CASRDSGTPSTDTQYF; CDR3nt: TGTGCCAGCAGGGATTCCGGGACTCCAAGCACAGATACGCAGTATTTT
d_gene: NA; j_gene: TRBJ1-2; v_gene: TRBV4-1; abundance: few; CDR3aa: CASSQVLGSGHGYTF; CDR3nt: TGCGCCAGCAGCCAAGTCTTGGGGTCGGGACATGGCTACACCTTC
d_gene: NA; j_gene: TRBJ2-7; v_gene: TRBV7-2; abundance: NA; CDR3aa: CASSGNRDHFNYEQYF; CDR3nt: TGTGCCAGCAGCGGTAACAGGGACCACTTTAACTACGAGCAGTACTTC
d_gene: TRBD1; j_gene: TRBJ2-1; v_gene: TRBV5-6; abundance: NA; CDR3aa: CASSMTGFNEQFF; CDR3nt: TGTGCCAGCAGCATGACAGGGTTCAATGAGCAGTTCTTC
d_gene: TRBD2; j_gene: TRBJ2-3; v_gene: TRBV6-2/TRBV6-3; abundance: few; CDR3aa: CASTRWGGSTDTQYF; CDR3nt: TGTGCCAGCACTCGCTGGGGGGGGTCCACAGATACGCAGTATTTT
d_gene: NA; j_gene: TRBJ1-4; v_gene: TRBV6-6; abundance: few; CDR3aa: CASSYPSGKLFF; CDR3nt: TGTGCCAGCAGTTACCCCTCCGGGAAGCTGTTTTTT
d_gene: TRBD2; j_gene: TRBJ2-1; v_gene: TRBV24-1; abundance: few; CDR3aa: CATSDTSGRADNEQFF; CDR3nt: TGTGCCACCAGTGACACCAGCGGGAGGGCAGACAATGAGCAGTTCTTC
d_gene: NA; j_gene: TRBJ2-3; v_gene: TRBV7-8; abundance: many; CDR3aa: CASSLGPNPADTQYF; CDR3nt: TGTGCCAGCAGCTTAGGTCCTAACCCCGCAGATACGCAGTATTTT
d_gene: NA; j_gene: TRBJ2-7; v_gene: TRBV20-1; abundance: NA; CDR3aa: CSARDLGVGEQYF; CDR3nt: TGCAGTGCTAGAGATCTCGGGGTTGGCGAGCAGTACTTC
d_gene: NA; j_gene: TRBJ2-7; v_gene: TRBV28; abundance: few; CDR3aa: CASKTTGLVYEQYF; CDR3nt: TGTGCCAGCAAGACTACAGGGCTCGTCTACGAGCAGTACTTC
d_gene: NA; j_gene: TRBJ2-5; v_gene: TRBV5-1; abundance: many; CDR3aa: CASKTERVHQETQYF; CDR3nt: TGCGCCAGCAAAACCGAGAGGGTCCACCAAGAGACCCAGTACTTC
d_gene: NA; j_gene: TRBJ2-1; v_gene: TRBV5-1; abundance: many; CDR3aa: CASSLALASNNEQFF; CDR3nt: TGCGCCAGCAGCTTGGCTCTAGCCTCGAACAATGAGCAGTTCTTC
d_gene: TRBD1; j_gene: TRBJ1-6; v_gene: TRBV25-1; abundance: many; CDR3aa: CASSGSDRVLNSPLHF; CDR3nt: TGTGCCAGCAGTGGATCCGACAGGGTTTTAAATTCACCCCTCCACTTT
d_gene: TRBD2; j_gene: TRBJ2-5; v_gene: TRBV6-1; abundance: NA; CDR3aa: CASTRSGGDETQYF; CDR3nt: TGTGCCAGCACCCGTAGCGGGGGGGACGAGACCCAGTACTTC
d_gene: NA; j_gene: TRBJ1-2; v_gene: TRBV6-6; abundance: many; CDR3aa: CATQAGEYGYTF; CDR3nt: TGTGCGACCCAGGCAGGGGAGTATGGCTACACCTTC
d_gene: NA; j_gene: TRBJ2-7; v_gene: TRBV20-1; abundance: few; CDR3aa: CSARVAAGPYEQYF; CDR3nt: TGCAGTGCTAGAGTCGCGGCCGGCCCCTACGAGCAGTACTTC
d_gene: NA; j_gene: TRBJ2-7; v_gene: TRBV20-1; abundance: few; CDR3aa: CSARDPRSSYEQYF; CDR3nt: TGCAGTGCTAGAGATCCTAGGAGCTCCTACGAGCAGTACTTC
d_gene: TRBD2; j_gene: TRBJ2-1; v_gene: TRBV28; abundance: NA; CDR3aa: CAGASGPYNEQFF; CDR3nt: TGTGCCGGGGCTAGCGGGCCCTACAATGAGCAGTTCTTC
d_gene: NA; j_gene: TRBJ2-5; v_gene: TRBV11-2; abundance: many; CDR3aa: CASSSGLGFETQYF; CDR3nt: TGTGCCAGCAGCTCGGGGCTGGGCTTCGAGACCCAGTACTTC
d_gene: TRBD2; j_gene: TRBJ2-1; v_gene: TRBV7-9; abundance: NA; CDR3aa: CASSFPISGAPNNEQFF; CDR3nt: TGTGCCAGCAGCTTCCCGATCAGCGGGGCACCGAACAATGAGCAGTTCTTC
d_gene: NA; j_gene: TRBJ1-1; v_gene: TRBV20-1; abundance: many; CDR3aa: CSARVLWEAFF; CDR3nt: TGCAGTGCTAGGGTTTTATGGGAAGCTTTCTTT